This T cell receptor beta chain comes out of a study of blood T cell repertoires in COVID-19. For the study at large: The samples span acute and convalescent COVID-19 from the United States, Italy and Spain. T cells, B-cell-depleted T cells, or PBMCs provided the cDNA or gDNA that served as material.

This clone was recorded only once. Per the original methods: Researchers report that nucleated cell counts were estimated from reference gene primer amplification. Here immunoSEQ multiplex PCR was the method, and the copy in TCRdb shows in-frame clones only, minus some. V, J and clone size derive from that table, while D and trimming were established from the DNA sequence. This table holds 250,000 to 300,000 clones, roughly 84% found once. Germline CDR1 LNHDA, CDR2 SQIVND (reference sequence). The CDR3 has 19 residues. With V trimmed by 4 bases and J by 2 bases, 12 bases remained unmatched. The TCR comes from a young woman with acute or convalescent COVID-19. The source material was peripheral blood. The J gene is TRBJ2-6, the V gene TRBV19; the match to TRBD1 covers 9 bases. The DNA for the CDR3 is TGTGCCAGTAGTACAATACGCCGGGACAGGGTGGCTGGGGCCAACGTCCTGACTTTC. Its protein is CASSTIRRDRVAGANVLTF.